These 24 T cell receptor beta chains were all obtained from the same sample, sequenced in a study of blood T cell repertoires in COVID-19. Generated by immunoSEQ multiplex PCR, the TCRdb table keeps only in-frame clones and is missing some. The sample has some 83,000 clones; about nine tenths are singletons. The source material was peripheral blood. The receptors here all came from a man at least 80 years old in a cohort sampled during active COVID-19.

This sequence joins TRBV19 and TRBJ1-1; D is uncertain. The V gene's germline CDR1 is LNHDA and CDR2 SQIVND (reference sequence). This CDR3 spans 15 amino acids. Trimming removed 3 bases at V and 2 bases at J, with 13 bases between. The CDR3 DNA sequence: TGTGCCAGTAGTATCCCTTATTCAGGTAACACTGAAGCTTTCTTT. Its translation is CASSIPYSGNTEAFF.

The chain uses TRBV19 and TRBJ2-5, with D perhaps TRBD2 (5 bases). The CDR3 contains 12 residues. V was cut by 5 bases and J by 2 bases, with 6 bases left in between. Germline V CDR1 and CDR2: LNHDA, SQIVND (reference sequence). The DNA for the CDR3 is TGTGCCAGTAGTGAGCGGCAAGAGACCCAGTACTTC. Protein sequence: CASSERQETQYF.

The chain carries TRBV9 and TRBJ2-1; 9 bases line up with TRBD1. After removal of 2 bases from V and 5 bases from J, the junction contained 5 bases not matched to a gene. The germline CDR1 and CDR2 sequences are SGDLS and YYNGEE. The CDR3 spans 15 residues. The chain's CDR3 is CASSVLGTGNNEQFF. The CDR3 bases are TGTGCCAGCAGCGTGCTTGGGACAGGGAACAATGAGCAGTTCTTC. Full variable domain (rest looked up from reference TRBV9 and TRBJ2-1): DSGVTQTPKHLITATGQRVTLRCSPRSGDLSVYWYQQSLDQGLQFLIQYYNGEERAKGNILERFSAQQFPDLHSELNLSSLELGDSALYFCASSVLGTGNNEQFFGPGTRLTVL.

The chain carries TRBV4-2 and TRBJ1-4; a possible D gene is TRBD1 (5 bases). The CDR3 runs to 15 residues. V gave up 2 bases and J gave up 7 bases, with 14 bases separating them. Germline V gene lookup returns CDR1 LGHNA and CDR2 YNFKEQ. In nucleotides, the CDR3 is TGTGCCAGCAGCCAACCGACAGAAGGTGGTGAAAAACTGTTTTTT. Encoded protein: CASSQPTEGGEKLFF.

This clone was detected only a few times. The V call is TRBV7-9, the J call TRBJ2-2; 12 bases map to TRBD1. This CDR3 has 16 residues. V shed 2 bases and J 5 bases; nucleotides not matched to a gene: 3. Germline V gene data show CDR1 as SEHNR and CDR2 as FQNEAQ (reference sequence). CDR3 nucleotides: TGTGCCAGCAGCTTATGGGACAGGGGGCCGACCGGGGAGCTGTTTTTT. Protein product: CASSLWDRGPTGELFF.

This chain joins TRBV19 and TRBJ2-7; 7 positions match TRBD1. The CDR3 length is 15 residues. Germline V gene lookup returns CDR1 LNHDA and CDR2 SQIVND (reference sequence). Trimming cost V 6 bases and J 0 bases; bases outside gene matches: 8. CDR3 region: CASSPTYRGSYEQYF. The DNA of the CDR3 is TGTGCCAGTAGCCCAACATACAGGGGCTCCTACGAGCAGTACTTC.

This clone was recorded once. The chain combines TRBV18 with TRBJ2-3; TRBD1 matches at 12 bases. CDR1 KGHSH and CDR2 LQKENI come from the germline V gene. V shed 3 bases, J shed 5 bases, and the junction held 9 bases outside the gene matches. The CDR3 contains 17 residues. The CDR3 coding sequence is TGTGCCAGCTCACCGGAACCGGGACAGGGGGCATTAGATACGCAGTATTTT. Amino acids: CASSPEPGQGALDTQYF.

The rearrangement uses TRBV3-1 (or the pseudogene TRBV3-2) and TRBJ1-2; 9 bases are a match to TRBD1. The CDR3 runs 14 residues. CDR1 and CDR2 (germline): LGHDT, YNNKEL (reference sequence). V shed 4 bases and J 4 bases; nucleotides not matched to a gene: 4. This chain's CDR3 is CASSPDRGLYGYTF. The DNA for the CDR3 is TGTGCCAGCAGCCCGGACAGGGGCCTCTATGGCTACACCTTC.

This clone came up once. The genes are TRBV5-1 and TRBJ2-1; 7 positions match TRBD1. The ends lost 1 base at V and 2 bases at J; junction bases unmatched: 6. This CDR3 is built from 16 residues. In germline, CDR1 is SGHRS, CDR2 YFSETQ. In DNA form, the CDR3 reads TGCGCCAGCAGCTTGACAGGGGCCCCCCCCTACAATGAGCAGTTCTTC. Translated, it gives CASSLTGAPPYNEQFF. The whole variable domain, remainder taken from reference TRBV5-1 and TRBJ2-1, is KAGVTQTPRYLIKTRGQQVTLSCSPISGHRSVSWYQQTPGQGLQFLFEYFSETQRNKGNFPGRFSGRQFSNSRSEMNVSTLELGDSALYLCASSLTGAPPYNEQFFGPGTRLTVL.

This clone was recorded once. The chain is built from TRBV5-1 and TRBJ2-3, with D possibly TRBD2 on 7 matching bases. Trimming took off 0 bases at V and 4 bases at J, with 12 bases between the two ends. Germline V lookup: CDR1 SGHRS, CDR2 YFSETQ. The CDR3 is 15 amino acids. Here the CDR3 reads CASSLDGGGADTQYF. CDR3 bases: TGCGCCAGCAGCTTGGACGGCGGGGGCGCAGATACGCAGTATTTT. Together with reference TRBV5-1 and TRBJ2-3, the CDR3 gives the full variable domain: KAGVTQTPRYLIKTRGQQVTLSCSPISGHRSVSWYQQTPGQGLQFLFEYFSETQRNKGNFPGRFSGRQFSNSRSEMNVSTLELGDSALYLCASSLDGGGADTQYFGPGTRLTVL.

DNA for the CDR3: TGTGCCATCAGTATGCCGGGACTAGGGGAAGAGACCCAGTACTTC. Translation gives CAISMPGLGEETQYF. This chain connects TRBV10-3 to TRBJ2-5, with 8 bases that match TRBD2. V was pared by 5 bases and J by 3 bases, with 8 bases of the junction left unmatched. The germline V gene has CDR1 ENHRY and CDR2 SYGVKD. CDR3 length equals 15 residues.

This clone has a handful of counts. The chain has TRBV5-8 and TRBJ2-2; 7 bases fit TRBD1. V shed 4 bases, J shed 1 base, and the junction held 1 base outside the gene matches. Germline assignment: CDR1 SGHTS and CDR2 YDEGEE. The CDR3 sequence is 14 residues long. This CDR3 reads CASSRTGNTGELFF. In DNA form, the CDR3 reads TGTGCCAGCAGCCGGACAGGGAACACCGGGGAGCTGTTTTTT.

The chain joins TRBV29-1 to TRBJ2-3, with TRBD1 matching over 9 bases. V was pared by 4 bases and J by 4 bases, with 6 bases of the junction left unmatched. The length of the CDR3 is 14 residues. CDR1 is SQVTM, CDR2 ANQGSEA, per germline. CDR3 sequence (DNA): TGCAGCGTTGCCGGGACAGGGAGCCCAGATACGCAGTATTTT. Its translation: CSVAGTGSPDTQYF.

The gene calls are TRBV18 and TRBJ2-7; TRBD1 matches at 8 bases. V lost 5 bases, J lost 2 bases, and 8 bases stayed unmatched. The V gene's germline CDR1 is KGHSH and CDR2 LQKENI. CDR3 length: 15 amino acids. The CDR3 DNA sequence: TGTGCCAGCTCATCCGGGACAGGTTTTACCTACGAGCAGTACTTC. Translating gives CASSSGTGFTYEQYF.

The chain has TRBV6-5 and TRBJ1-2; TRBD1 matches 7 bases. V was clipped by 8 bases and J by 8 bases; unmatched bases: 11. Germline lookup yields CDR1 MNHEY and CDR2 SVGAGI. The CDR3 has 13 residues. This CDR3 is CASGNRGSKGYTF. In DNA, the CDR3 is TGTGCCAGCGGAAACAGGGGATCGAAGGGCTACACCTTC.

The CDR3 DNA reads as TGTGCCAGCAGCTTGCCACAGGGTTCGCGCCAGCTGAACACTGAAGCTTTCTTT. Translation: CASSLPQGSRQLNTEAFF. The chain couples TRBV5-6 to TRBJ1-1, with D tentatively TRBD1 (6 bases). From germline, CDR1 is SGHDT and CDR2 YYEEEE. Between the trimmed V and J ends, which lost 1 base and 0 bases, there was a span of 19 bases. The CDR3 totals 18 residues.

This clone came up once. CDR3 loop: CASSMTLYGYTF. CDR3 in DNA: TGTGCCAGTAGTATGACACTCTATGGCTACACCTTC. This chain uses TRBV19 with TRBJ1-2; D gene uncertain. Per germline, CDR1 LNHDA and CDR2 SQIVND (reference sequence). The length of the CDR3 is 12 residues. With 3 bases removed from V and 4 bases from J, the gap between germline ends came to 6 bases.

In this sample, this clone turned up once. This specimen includes other DNA sequences encoding the same CDR3. The chain joins TRBV5-1 to TRBJ1-6; a weak D match, TRBD1 (6 bases). Germline V gene data show CDR1 as SGHRS and CDR2 as YFSETQ. The V gene lost 4 bases and the J gene lost 5 bases, with 10 bases spanning the gap. CDR3 length: 14 amino acids. The CDR3 nucleotides are TGCGCCAGCAGCCCTGGACAGAATAATTCACCCCTCCACTTT. Translating gives CASSPGQNNSPLHF.

The V call is TRBV18, the J call TRBJ1-6; D is perhaps TRBD1 (6 bases). CDR1 and CDR2 from the germline V gene are KGHSH and LQKENI. V dropped 4 bases and J dropped 5 bases, with 9 bases sitting between them. CDR3 size: 14 residues. The CDR3 region has the DNA TGTGCCAGCTCACGGACAGCGAATAATTCACCCCTCCACTTT. This codes for CASSRTANNSPLHF.

The table lists this clone with a count of one. V and J are TRBV6-5 and TRBJ2-7; 13 bases are a match to TRBD2. The CDR3 has 14 residues. Germline CDR1 is MNHEY and CDR2 is SVGAGI. V dropped 5 bases and J dropped 12; count of bases not matched to a gene: 10. As DNA, the CDR3 is TGTGCCAGCAGTCCCGAGCCCCGACTAGCGGGGGGGTACGTC. It is translated as CASSPEPRLAGGYV.

The rearrangement links TRBV5-5 to TRBJ1-2; D possibly corresponds to TRBD1 (6 bases). Trimming pared 3 bases from V and 4 bases from J, leaving 13 bases between. This CDR3 is built from 14 residues. CDR1 SGHKS and CDR2 YYEKEE come from the germline V gene (reference sequence). The DNA for the CDR3 is TGTGCCAGCAGCTCCCGGACAGAAGGCTATGGCTACACCTTC. Translation gives CASSSRTEGYGYTF.

The chain joins TRBV19 to TRBJ1-1, with TRBD1 matching 10 bases. With V trimmed by 10 bases and J by 1 base, 6 bases remained unmatched. The CDR3 extends over 14 amino acids. Germline V gives CDR1 LNHDA, CDR2 SQIVND (reference sequence). CDR3 nucleotide sequence: TGTGCCACCTCACGACAGGGGGCGAACACTGAAGCTTTCTTT. The encoded protein is CATSRQGANTEAFF.

The J gene is TRBJ2-7, the V gene TRBV5-1; tentative D call: TRBD1 (6 bases). The CDR3 has 16 amino acids. The germline V and J ends were trimmed by 4 bases and 0 bases, with 17 bases remaining between them. Germline-derived CDR1 and CDR2 are SGHRS and YFSETQ. In DNA form, the CDR3 reads TGCGCCAGCAGCCCCCACCTCCGGGACAACTCCTACGAGCAGTACTTC. It specifies CASSPHLRDNSYEQYF.

This clone was recorded only once. The V and J genes are TRBV11-2 and TRBJ2-3, with TRBD2 matching over 14 bases. Per germline, CDR1 SGHAT and CDR2 FQNNGV. J gave up 14 bases and V 1 base, and 5 bases lay outside the gene matches. CDR3 length equals 14 residues. The CDR3 is CASSLGLAGGRRYF. The CDR3 nucleotides are TGTGCCAGCAGCTTAGGACTAGCGGGGGGGCGGCGGTATTTT.